The source of this TCR beta chain is a study of blood T cell repertoires in COVID-19. Study information: Researchers got acute and convalescent COVID-19 samples from the United States, Italy and Spain.

Sequencing used immunoSEQ multiplex PCR; TCRdb keeps in-frame clones, though not all of them. The sample carries approximately 170,000 clones, 85% recorded once. Between the trimmed V and J ends, which lost 3 bases and 3 bases, there was a span of 3 bases. The germline gives CDR1 SNHLY, CDR2 FYNNEI. The CDR3 totals 12 residues. Seattle enrolled patients during active infection and tracked them longitudinally. The material sequenced was peripheral blood. V usage is TRBV2 and J usage is TRBJ1-3; D not resolved. This clonotype was sampled from a woman of 80 years or more with COVID-19, enrolled during active disease. CDR3 sequence (DNA): TGTGCCAGCAGTGACAGTGGAAACACCATATATTTT. It is translated as CASSDSGNTIYF.